The 12 T cell receptor beta chains given below trace back to one sample, sequenced in a study of shared clonotypes between healthy human individuals. The repertoire was sequenced with immunoSEQ multiplex PCR; TCRdb's copy has only in-frame clones and lacks some. The sample consists of about 2.4 million clones, over 85% of them appearing once. Sequenced input: naive CD4+ T cells from PBMCs. The subset: CD45RA+ positively selected. These receptors all stem from a man in his late teens or twenties in good health. Some clones in this sample may be carry-over from other donors' samples.

This chain joins TRBV5-4 and TRBJ2-1, with 11 bases fitting TRBD2. Germline V gene data show CDR1 as SGHNT and CDR2 as YYREEE (reference sequence). The CDR3 length is 20 residues. V dropped 4 bases and J dropped 1; count of bases not matched to a gene: 16. The CDR3 nucleotides read TGTGCCAGCAGCCCGGGGGGAGTAGCGGGAGGGGCAGGGTCCTACAATGAGCAGTTCTTC. Translation: CASSPGGVAGGAGSYNEQFF.

V gene TRBV11-2 combines with J gene TRBJ2-5; possible D gene TRBD2, 5 bases. CDR3 length: 16 amino acids. CDR1 and CDR2 (germline): SGHAT, FQNNGV. V lost 4 bases, J lost 5 bases, and 20 bases lay in between. The CDR3, as DNA: TGTGCCAGCAGCTCAAATCCTAGCAGGCGGACCGAGACCCAGTACTTC. Translating gives CASSSNPSRRTETQYF.

The rearrangement links TRBV11-2 to TRBJ1-3, with 7 bases aligning to TRBD1. Germline V gives CDR1 SGHAT, CDR2 FQNNGV. Trimming removed 5 bases from V and 2 bases from J; junction bases left unmatched: 12. The CDR3 length is 17 residues. The CDR3 sequence: CASSRKQMTGTGNTIYF. The CDR3 DNA sequence: TGTGCCAGCAGCCGAAAACAGATGACAGGGACTGGAAACACCATATATTTT.

This clone has a handful of counts. This chain links TRBV12-5 with TRBJ1-1, with D possibly TRBD1 on 5 matching bases. Germline V gene lookup returns CDR1 LGHNT and CDR2 FRNRAP. The ends were cut back, 0 bases at V and 3 bases at J, with 11 bases in the middle. The CDR3 has 15 amino acids. CDR3 DNA: TGTGCTAGTGGTTTGGTTAGGGGTTCGGACACTGAAGCTTTCTTT. Protein product: CASGLVRGSDTEAFF.

This chain uses TRBV28 with TRBJ2-1; the D gene could be TRBD1 or TRBD2 (5 bases each). Germline V gene data show CDR1 as MDHEN and CDR2 as SYDVKM. With 5 bases removed from V and 0 bases from J, the gap between germline ends came to 11 bases. This CDR3 region has 15 residues. This CDR3 is CASSVWGTSYNEQFF. The CDR3 bases are TGTGCCAGCAGTGTGTGGGGGACCTCCTACAATGAGCAGTTCTTC.

The chain recombines TRBV4-3 with TRBJ2-5; D unresolved. The CDR3 covers 12 residues. Germline CDR1 reads LGHNA; CDR2 reads YSLEER. V lost 0 bases to trimming and J lost 10 bases, with 9 bases between them. The CDR3 DNA sequence: TGCGCCAGCAGCCAAGACTCGGTGGGCCAGTACTTC. Residues: CASSQDSVGQYF.

The chain employs TRBV14 and TRBJ2-2, with TRBD1 identical over 7 bases. Germline trimming cut 4 bases from V and 1 base from J; bases unmatched to any gene: 0. CDR3 length equals 14 residues. Germline-derived CDR1 and CDR2 are SGHDN and FVKESK. CDR3 nucleotides: TGTGCCAGCAGCCGGGACAGGAACACCGGGGAGCTGTTTTTT. This encodes CASSRDRNTGELFF.

The genes are TRBV30 and TRBJ2-4; D gene unclear. The CDR3 totals 11 residues. Germline values: CDR1 GTSNPN, CDR2 SVGIG (reference sequence). V was cut by 1 base and J by 8 bases, with 6 bases left in between. The CDR3 sequence is CAWSGRDIQYF. The CDR3 bases are TGTGCCTGGAGTGGCCGGGACATTCAGTACTTC.

The chain carries TRBV30 and TRBJ1-6; D is undetermined. V lost 2 bases and J 7 bases, leaving 9 bases between the germline ends. The length of the CDR3 is 13 residues. Germline V CDR1 and CDR2: GTSNPN, SVGIG (reference sequence). The CDR3 is CAWSLGQNSPLHF. CDR3 nucleotide sequence: TGTGCCTGGAGTTTGGGCCAAAATTCACCCCTCCACTTT.

As regards this clone: At the DNA level, this CDR3 is encoded by other sequences in the same sample as well. The CDR3 sequence: CASSSPGFYGYTF. The CDR3 DNA is TGTGCCAGCAGTTCCCCAGGGTTCTATGGCTACACCTTC. The rearrangement uses TRBV28 and TRBJ1-2; D is possibly TRBD1 (5 bases). CDR1 is MDHEN and CDR2 is SYDVKM in the germline V gene. CDR3 length equals 13 residues. V lost 4 bases, J lost 4 bases, and 10 bases lay in between.

The chain carries TRBV5-1 and TRBJ2-5, with 9 bases that match TRBD2. The CDR3 runs 16 residues. Trimming at V came to 0 bases and at J to 5 bases, leaving 8 bases not matched to a gene. From germline, CDR1 is SGHRS and CDR2 YFSETQ. This CDR3 is CASSLEASGKGETQYF. In nucleotides, the CDR3 is TGCGCCAGCAGCTTGGAGGCTAGCGGGAAGGGTGAGACCCAGTACTTC.

This rearrangement joins TRBV11-2 to TRBJ1-1, with TRBD1 matching over 7 bases. This CDR3 region has 14 residues. V dropped 4 bases and J dropped 4; count of bases not matched to a gene: 6. The V gene's germline CDR1 is SGHAT and CDR2 FQNNGV. CDR3 DNA: TGTGCCAGCAGCTCAGACAGGGTGGTCACTGAAGCTTTCTTT. Protein sequence: CASSSDRVVTEAFF. Full variable domain (missing parts from reference TRBV11-2 and TRBJ1-1): EAGVAQSPRYKIIEKRQSVAFWCNPISGHATLYWYQQILGQGPKLLIQFQNNGVVDDSQLPKDRFSAERLKGVDSTLKIQPAKLEDSAVYLCASSSDRVVTEAFFGQGTRLTVV.